This entry describes one T cell receptor beta chain. There is no known antigen for this receptor. It has no much larger one-base neighbor in the sample; base qualities were not kept. The method was PCR. TCRdb shows the sequencer as Illumina HiSeq 2500. Molecular barcoding was employed in the preparation of TCR libraries, with unique molecular identifiers being used to normalize TCRbeta repertoire quantification. TCRdb reprocessing: public reads trimmed at Q25 with fastp, clones called with MiXCR, in-frame beta chains kept. Every distinct CDR3 protein forms one entry, paired with its most common genes and DNA. In all, the sample holds around 800,000 distinct CDR3 sequences, and approximately 15% of those were seen once. The biggest ten clones account for 5% of the sample. From the cysteine up to the phenylalanine, the CDR3 has a length of 14 residues. CDR3 DNA only is kept here, 42 bases in frame from base 1. Trimming removed 6 bases from V and 2 bases from J; the gene matches leave 6 bases unexplained. Sequences MGHRA (CDR1) and YSYEKL (CDR2) are obtained from the germline V gene.

The treatment or condition label here, explained by the study, means: allogeneic hematopoietic cell transplantation with graft depleted of TCRalphabeta T cells and CD19 B cells. TCRalphabeta/CD19-depleted allogeneic hematopoietic cell grafts were given to the transplant recipients, all of whom were children. The source of the sample is a study of T-cell reconstitution after alpha-beta-depleted transplantation in children listed by TCRdb under 2016. As for the study more broadly: T-cell immune reconstitution after TCRalphabeta/CD19-depleted allogeneic hematopoietic cell transplantation in children was quantitatively tracked in the study by means of TCR repertoire profiling.

Study-wide findings and limitations: Apparently early alphabetaT-cell count recovery about two months after transplant reportedly relied on only several hundred rapidly expanded clones derived from non-depleted graft cells. Over subsequent months, a decline in hyperexpanded clone frequencies was noted, and after one year, T-cell counts and TCRbeta diversity were mostly ascribed to newly produced T cells. The high TCRbeta diversity at day 60 in some patients was ascribed to recipient T cells and intrathymic progenitors that had survived conditioning.

Recombination joined TRBV4-1 with TRBJ1-1; the central 7 bases match TRBD1. The sample here was PBMCs, mostly from graft donor cells, taken 360 days after TCRalphabeta/CD19-depleted stem cell transplant. The sequence was collected from a male patient aged 10 to 17 who had a stem cell transplant for acute lymphoblastic leukemia, so the T cells may come from the graft donor. The CDR3 protein sequence reads: CASRETGENTEAFF. The nucleotide sequence is given as TGCGCCAGCAGGGAAACAGGGGAAAACACTGAAGCTTTCTTT.